The 24 T cell receptor beta chains below come from one sample, sequenced in a study of T cell changes during pregnancy in multiple sclerosis. The repertoire was sequenced with immunoSEQ multiplex PCR; TCRdb's copy has only in-frame clones and lacks some. The sample records 30,000 or so clones, 85% to 90% being singletons. Sequences were derived from CD4+ T cells from peripheral blood mononuclear cells, sampled in the first trimester of pregnancy. The receptor set was obtained from a female donor in good health, enrolled as a control in a pregnancy study.

The rearrangement joins TRBV18 to TRBJ2-2, with no clear D. The CDR3 is 14 amino acids. V was clipped by 8 bases and J by 1 base, with 11 bases between them. Germline V gene sequence: CDR1 KGHSH, CDR2 LQKENI. The CDR3 here is CASPVKQNTGELFF. CDR3 DNA sequence: TGTGCCAGCCCCGTTAAACAGAACACCGGGGAGCTGTTTTTT.

The sample holds one count of this clone. V is TRBV11-2 and J is TRBJ1-1; D call uncertain. The length of the CDR3 is 16 residues. The V gene's germline CDR1 is SGHAT and CDR2 FQNNGV. V lost 5 bases and J lost 3, with 19 bases in between. The CDR3, as DNA: TGTGCCAGCAGCGCACGCGCGGTTACGGTGGACACTGAAGCTTTCTTT. Protein product: CASSARAVTVDTEAFF.

This chain uses TRBV7-2 with TRBJ2-1, with a tentative D call TRBD1 (6 bases). This CDR3 is 17 amino acids long. The germline CDR1 and CDR2 sequences are SGHTA and FQGNSA. The V and J ends lost 1 base and 0 bases respectively, with 13 bases between them. The CDR3 coding sequence is TGTGCCAGCAGCTTAGTAAGACAGGCCTACTCCTACAATGAGCAGTTCTTC. This translates into CASSLVRQAYSYNEQFF.

The chain recombines TRBV7-3 with TRBJ2-3; D possibly corresponds to TRBD2 (7 bases). The germline V gene has CDR1 SGHTA and CDR2 FQGTGA. This CDR3 contains 15 residues. The V gene lost 2 bases and the J gene lost 5 bases, with 14 bases spanning the gap. The CDR3 sequence: CASSLFGGPGDTQYF. DNA for the CDR3: TGTGCCAGCAGCTTATTCGGGGGGCCTGGAGATACGCAGTATTTT.

This clone was counted between two and nine times. The CDR3 reads CASSIVGSNQPQHF. In DNA form, the CDR3 reads TGTGCCAGTAGTATAGTCGGTAGCAATCAGCCCCAGCATTTT. The chain combines TRBV19 with TRBJ1-5, with D uncertain. Per germline, CDR1 LNHDA and CDR2 SQIVND (reference sequence). The CDR3 has 14 amino acids. With 1 base removed from V and 0 bases from J, the gap between germline ends came to 4 bases.

This chain links TRBV7-9 with TRBJ1-1; 7 positions agree with TRBD1. V shed 3 bases, J shed 2 bases, and the junction held 12 bases outside the gene matches. CDR3 length: 17 amino acids. Germline-derived CDR1 and CDR2 are SEHNR and FQNEAQ (reference sequence). The CDR3 sequence is CASSLRVTGATNTEAFF. The CDR3 DNA follows: TGTGCCAGCAGCTTGAGAGTTACAGGGGCGACAAACACTGAAGCTTTCTTT.

The rearrangement uses TRBV15 and TRBJ2-1, with 8 bases lining up with TRBD2. This CDR3 comprises 16 residues. CDR1 and CDR2 from the germline V gene are LNHNV and YYDKDF (reference sequence). The V gene end was trimmed by 2 bases and the J gene end by 2 bases; junction bases not matched to a gene: 5. The CDR3 region is CATSRPGGDAYNEQFF. The DNA for the CDR3 is TGTGCCACCAGCAGACCGGGGGGGGACGCCTACAATGAGCAGTTCTTC.

The V and J genes are TRBV6-5 and TRBJ1-2; the D gene is possibly TRBD1 (6 bases). The germline V and J ends were trimmed by 3 bases and 1 base, with 12 bases remaining between them. This CDR3 has 15 amino acids. Germline CDR1 and CDR2: MNHEY and SVGAGI. In DNA form, the CDR3 reads TGTGCCAGCAGTTATCGACAGGCCCGTAACTATGGCTACACCTTC. Its protein is CASSYRQARNYGYTF.

This clone has only a few counts. The rearrangement joins TRBV6-5 to TRBJ1-5, with D tentatively TRBD1 (6 bases). This CDR3 is built from 14 residues. Germline loops: CDR1 MNHEY, CDR2 SVGAGI. V lost 6 bases and J lost 6, with 15 bases in between. The CDR3 reads CASRPTGLGQPQHF. In DNA, the CDR3 is TGTGCCAGCAGACCCACAGGGTTAGGTCAGCCCCAGCATTTT.

The chain links TRBV4-3 to TRBJ2-3; 14 bases line up with TRBD2. The CDR3 has 18 residues. The ends lost 0 bases at V and 5 bases at J; junction bases unmatched: 7. Germline-derived CDR1 and CDR2 are LGHNA and YSLEER. The CDR3 bases are TGCGCCAGCAGCCAAGAAAGACTAGCGGGGGGGCAGGGAGATACGCAGTATTTT. Amino acids: CASSQERLAGGQGDTQYF.

The chain uses TRBV30 and TRBJ2-1; 8 bases align to TRBD2. Germline V gene sequence: CDR1 GTSNPN, CDR2 SVGIG (reference sequence). V was clipped by 2 bases and J by 3 bases; unmatched bases: 0. The CDR3 spans 13 residues. CDR3 loop: CAWSRGGYNEQFF. The DNA for the CDR3 is TGTGCCTGGAGTCGGGGGGGCTACAATGAGCAGTTCTTC.

This clone turned up a few times. The chain couples TRBV7-8 to TRBJ1-1, with D possibly matching TRBD1 (6 bases). V dropped 3 bases and J dropped 2 bases, with 13 bases sitting between them. The CDR3 length is 15 residues. Germline V CDR1 and CDR2: SGHVS, FQNEAQ. CDR3 in amino acids: CASSLGDNSNTEAFF. CDR3 nucleotide sequence: TGTGCCAGCAGCTTGGGGGACAACTCAAACACTGAAGCTTTCTTT. The full variable domain, rest sourced from reference TRBV7-8 and TRBJ1-1, is GAGVSQSPRYKVAKRGQDVALRCDPISGHVSLFWYQQALGQGPEFLTYFQNEAQLDKSGLPSDRFFAERPEGSVSTLKIQRTQQEDSAVYLCASSLGDNSNTEAFFGQGTRLTVV.

The chain combines TRBV6-6 with TRBJ2-1, with TRBD2 matching over 12 bases. Looked up from germline, CDR1 is MNHNY and CDR2 is SVGAGI (reference sequence). CDR3 size: 15 residues. Trimming cost V 4 bases and J 3 bases; bases outside gene matches: 1. CDR3 coding DNA: TGTGCCAGCAGTTCGACTAGCGGGGGCTACAATGAGCAGTTCTTC. Amino acids: CASSSTSGGYNEQFF.

V gene TRBV19 combines with J gene TRBJ1-5; a weak D match, TRBD1 (6 bases). CDR1 is LNHDA, CDR2 SQIVND, per germline (reference sequence). V was clipped by 2 bases and J by 5 bases, with 10 bases between them. There are 14 residues in the CDR3. The chain's CDR3 is CASSIRGFDQPQHF. In nucleotides, the CDR3 is TGTGCCAGTAGTATAAGGGGGTTCGATCAGCCCCAGCATTTT.

Concerning this clone itself: At one end, the junction sequence differs from germline, possibly due to a read error. Written as DNA, the CDR3 is TGTGCTAGCAGCTCCGGGGTGGCGACCCAAGAGACCCAGTACTTC. Its protein product is CASSSGVATQETQYF. The chain has TRBV7-7 and TRBJ2-5, with TRBD2 as a possible D gene (5 bases). CDR3 length: 15 residues. CDR1 and CDR2 from the germline V gene are SSHAT and FNYEAQ (reference sequence).

The chain employs TRBV27 and TRBJ1-6; D might be TRBD1 (6 bases). Germline lookup yields CDR1 MNHEY and CDR2 SMNVEV (reference sequence). The CDR3 runs 14 residues. The germline V and J ends were trimmed by 2 bases and 7 bases, with 9 bases remaining between them. The CDR3 nucleotides are TGTGCCAGCAGTTTAACAGGGTTAAATTCACCCCTCCACTTT. It codes for CASSLTGLNSPLHF.

The chain links TRBV10-3 to TRBJ2-7; 8 nucleotides agree with TRBD1. Germline V gene sequence: CDR1 ENHRY, CDR2 SYGVKD. CDR3 length: 14 amino acids. The trim removed 10 bases at V and 3 bases at J, leaving 11 bases unmatched. The CDR3 coding sequence is TGTGCCACCGTTACCGGGACAGGAGACTACGAGCAGTACTTC. Residues: CATVTGTGDYEQYF.

The V call is TRBV30, the J call TRBJ2-5; D might be TRBD2 (6 bases). The CDR3 runs 13 residues. Germline values: CDR1 GTSNPN, CDR2 SVGIG (reference sequence). Trimming stripped 0 bases from V and 4 bases from J, with 9 bases between. The CDR3 spells CAWSVAGPETQYF. In DNA, the CDR3 is TGTGCCTGGAGTGTGGCGGGGCCAGAGACCCAGTACTTC.

The chain links TRBV19 to TRBJ2-1; 10 bases are a match to TRBD2. The CDR3 is 16 residues long. Germline V gene lookup returns CDR1 LNHDA and CDR2 SQIVND (reference sequence). V was clipped by 5 bases and J by 2 bases; unmatched bases: 6. The CDR3 protein is CASSPLTSGAYNEQFF. CDR3 nucleotides: TGTGCCAGTAGTCCCCTCACTAGCGGGGCCTACAATGAGCAGTTCTTC.

The rearrangement joins TRBV7-6 to TRBJ1-1, with D perhaps matching TRBD1 (6 bases). Germline CDR1 SGHVS, CDR2 FNYEAQ. This CDR3 spans 14 amino acids. V dropped 3 bases and J dropped 5 bases, with 13 bases sitting between them. The CDR3 spells CASSFPGTQTEAFF. The CDR3 DNA reads as TGTGCCAGCAGCTTCCCCGGGACACAGACTGAAGCTTTCTTT.

This chain joins TRBV4-2 and TRBJ1-2, with D maybe TRBD1 (5 bases). Germline V lookup: CDR1 LGHNA, CDR2 YNFKEQ. Trimming cost V 0 bases and J 4 bases, with 18 bases left between them. CDR3 length equals 17 residues. The CDR3 here is CASSQDHGESGGYGYTF. CDR3 coding DNA: TGTGCCAGCAGCCAAGATCATGGGGAGTCGGGGGGCTATGGCTACACCTTC.

The V gene is TRBV18, the J gene TRBJ1-6; tentatively, D is TRBD1 (5 bases). Trimming removed 3 bases from V and 5 bases from J, with 8 bases in between. CDR1 is KGHSH and CDR2 is LQKENI in the germline V gene. CDR3 length: 14 residues. The CDR3 DNA is TGTGCCAGCTCACCGGCACAGGATAATTCACCCCTCCACTTT. This gives the protein CASSPAQDNSPLHF.

In this sample, this clone turned up once. The V and J genes are TRBV9 and TRBJ1-1; 7 bases line up with TRBD1. The V and J ends lost 3 bases and 11 bases, in that order; junction bases with no gene match: 10. The CDR3 has 13 residues. In germline, CDR1 is SGDLS, CDR2 YYNGEE. The CDR3 DNA is TGTGCCAGCAGCGGACCGGACAGGACGTCCGCTTTCTTT. Protein: CASSGPDRTSAFF.

This sequence joins TRBV4-2 and TRBJ1-1; TRBD1 matches 9 bases. The CDR3 sequence is 17 residues long. The V gene's germline CDR1 is LGHNA and CDR2 YNFKEQ. The V segment lost 0 bases and the J segment 4 bases; nucleotides outside the gene matches: 9. CDR3 sequence (DNA): TGTGCCAGCAGCCAAGACCACCCACAGGGGGCGCGCACTGAAGCTTTCTTT. Its protein product is CASSQDHPQGARTEAFF.